The T cell receptor (beta chain) under discussion was sequenced for a study of blood T cell repertoires in COVID-19. Germline loops: CDR1 SGHRS, CDR2 YFSETQ. V was cut by 3 bases and J by 5 bases, with 26 bases left in between. The CDR3 totals 18 residues. The assay was immunoSEQ multiplex PCR, and TCRdb's table has in-frame clones only and misses some. This table holds 30,000 to 50,000 clones, about 82% found once. This TCR was recovered from a human donor in a cohort sampled during active COVID-19. Sample: peripheral blood. This sequence joins TRBV5-1 and TRBJ1-1, with D maybe TRBD1 (6 bases). CDR3 residues: CASSSGMGRGQGGTEAFF. The CDR3 bases are TGCGCCAGCAGCTCTGGCATGGGCAGGGGCCAAGGGGGTACTGAAGCTTTCTTT.